The T cell receptor beta chain under discussion was sequenced for a study of blood T cell repertoires in COVID-19 (dated by TCRdb to between 2020 and 2021). Broadly, across the study: Collaborator samples came from the United States, Italy and Spain and covered acute and convalescent phases of COVID-19. Nearly every sample came with metadata listing a de-identified subject ID, COVID-19 status, age in years and sex. Deeply sampled blood TCRbeta repertoires from subjects exposed to, actively infected with, or recovered from COVID-19 were included in the dataset. The samples were drawn from two sources: the first 160 participants of the ongoing ImmuneRACE study, and over 950 subjects contributed by 6 global collaborators. HLA class I and class II types, where available, came from metadata supplied by the sample provider rather than from assay-based typing. The repertoires were released in a freely available public database meant as a resource for research on the immune response to SARS-CoV-2. The material from the prospective study consisted of cDNA or gDNA derived from T cells, B-cell-depleted T cells, or PBMCs. What the work shows at the level of the full study, not this receptor alone: How much clinical and demographic metadata was included differed by source and by participant, and the metadata was provided uncurated.

Each collaborating institution followed its own protocols to collect whole blood in K2EDTA tubes. For TCRbeta analysis, collaborator samples were shipped as frozen whole blood, as isolated PBMCs, or as DNA extracted from either sample type. Relative to germline, V is missing 4 bases and J is missing 6 bases, with 11 bases of the junction outside any gene match. CDR1 and CDR2 are read off the germline V gene as KGHSH and LQKENI. Inclusive of the bounding cysteine and phenylalanine, the CDR3 is 15 residues long. The only DNA kept is the CDR3, 45 bases in frame from the first base. TCRbeta CDR3 regions were amplified from genomic DNA by means of the immunoSEQ Assay, a bias-controlled multiplex PCR. The study's own analysis went as follows. Within the assay, amplification of reference gene primers was used to estimate how many nucleated cells each sample contained. Sequence reads were collapsed and filtered to measure the absolute abundance of every unique TCRbeta CDR3 rearrangement. For each sample, productive Simpson clonality was calculated as the square root of Simpson's diversity index over productive rearrangements. This is the immuneACCESS table as TCRdb keeps it, with only in-frame sequences that have V and J called. A part of the clones is gone; compared with another copy, unresolved V genes explain less than half, and the rest is unexplained. V, J and clone size reflect that table, while D and trimming were determined from the DNA. This sample comprises around 70,000 clones, approximately 79% of them detected only once. 26% of the sample lies in the top ten.

On this clone: The specificity of this receptor is unknown. It has no much larger one-base neighbor in the sample; base qualities were not kept.

This sequence was found in a man in his sixties with active or convalescent COVID-19. This sequence uses TRBV18 and TRBJ2-5; 7 bases in the junction line up with TRBD1. The material sequenced was peripheral blood. Here is the DNA: TGTGCCAGCTCACGAGAGTTTACAGGGGAAAAGACCCAGTACTTC. It translates as CASSREFTGEKTQYF. Reference TRBV18 and TRBJ2-5 genes cover what lies past the CDR3, so the full variable domain is NAGVMQNPRHLVRRRGQEARLRCSPMKGHSHVYWYRQLPEEGLKFMVYLQKENIIDESGMPKERFSAEFPKEGPSILRIQQVVRGDSAAYFCASSREFTGEKTQYFGPGTRLLVL.